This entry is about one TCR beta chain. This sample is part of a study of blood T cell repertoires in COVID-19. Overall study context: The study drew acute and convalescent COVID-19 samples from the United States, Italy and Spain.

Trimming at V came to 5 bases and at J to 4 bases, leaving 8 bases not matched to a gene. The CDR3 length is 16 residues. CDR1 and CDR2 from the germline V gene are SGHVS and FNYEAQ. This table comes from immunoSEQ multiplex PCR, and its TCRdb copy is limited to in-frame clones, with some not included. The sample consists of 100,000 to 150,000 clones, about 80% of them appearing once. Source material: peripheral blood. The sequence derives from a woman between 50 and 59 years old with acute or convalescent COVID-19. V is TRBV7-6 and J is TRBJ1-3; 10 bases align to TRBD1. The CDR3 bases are TGTGCCAGCAGCGCCGCCGGGACAGGGGCCGGAAACACCATATATTTT. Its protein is CASSAAGTGAGNTIYF.